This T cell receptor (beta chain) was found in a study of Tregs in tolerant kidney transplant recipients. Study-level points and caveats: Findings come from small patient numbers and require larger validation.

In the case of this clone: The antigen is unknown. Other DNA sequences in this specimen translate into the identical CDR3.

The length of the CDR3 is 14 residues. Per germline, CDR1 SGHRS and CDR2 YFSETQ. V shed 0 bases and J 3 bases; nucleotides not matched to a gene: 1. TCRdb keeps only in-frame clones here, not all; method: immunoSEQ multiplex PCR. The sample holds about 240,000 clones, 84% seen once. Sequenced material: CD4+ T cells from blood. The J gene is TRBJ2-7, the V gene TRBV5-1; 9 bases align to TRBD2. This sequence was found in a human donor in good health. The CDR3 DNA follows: TGCGCCAGCAGCTTGGGACTAGCGGACTACGAGCAGTACTTC. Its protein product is CASSLGLADYEQYF.